The rows below give T cell receptor beta chains drawn from one sample of a study of blood T cells in healthy people across ages. TCRdb itself ran the 5' RACE reads through MiXCR, one entry per CDR3 protein. The data contain around 1,900,000 distinct CDR3 sequences, approximately 40% of them singletons. Sequencing was performed on blood. The receptors here all came from a human donor in good health. The CDR3 runs from the conserved cysteine through the conserved F or W. Fields, in order: V gene, J gene, CDR3 length, clone size, CDR3 protein. Clone size appears in some rows only: once, few, many, or a class for an expanded clone.

>TRBV29-1|TRBJ1-1|13|few
CSASRTRATEAFF
>TRBV24-1|TRBJ2-1|20|once
CATSDTHPIKAEGPYNEQFF
>TRBV20-1|TRBJ1-1|14|once
CSAPERGSGTEAFF
>TRBV29-1|TRBJ1-2|14|few
CSAQIPGHTYGYTF
>TRBV6-4|TRBJ2-1|17|-
CASSVPSGGNSYNEQFF
>TRBV18|TRBJ2-1|15|-
CASSRFGTDSNEQFF
>TRBV2|TRBJ1-6|14|few
CASSLRLDNSPLHF
>TRBV20-1|TRBJ1-2|12|-
CSVSPREYGYTF
>TRBV19|TRBJ1-2|14|-
CASSIDGRIYGYTF
>TRBV28|TRBJ1-1|17|once
CASSATPGQPMNTEAFF
>TRBV6-6|TRBJ2-7|15|-
CASSPQAGGGDEQYF
>TRBV4-3|TRBJ2-5|17|-
CASSFLMGRGAQETQYF
>TRBV7-6|TRBJ2-4|14|once
CASSLDFVGDIQYF
>TRBV5-1|TRBJ1-1|14|-
CASSLYPAGAEAFF
>TRBV28|TRBJ2-3|15|-
CASLLADFNTDTQYF
>TRBV29-1|TRBJ2-5|13|-
CSVEVGVRETQYF
>TRBV10-3|TRBJ1-6|15|few
CAISETTGWESPLHF